The present entry profiles one TCR beta chain with its context. This sample stems from a study of Ad26.COV2.S vaccination and SARS-CoV-2 variants. Method: immunoSEQ multiplex PCR; TCRdb's copy keeps in-frame clones and lacks some. The data contain just over 350,000 clones, just over 90% of them singletons. CDR3 size: 13 residues. Trimming left V 4 bases short and J 6 bases short, with 13 bases between. Germline loops: CDR1 MNHEY, CDR2 SMNVEV (reference sequence). The sample was peripheral blood, taken after recovery from COVID-19. The rearrangement links TRBV27 to TRBJ2-7; D call uncertain. The sequence was obtained from a human donor who had recovered from COVID-19. The CDR3 sequence: CASSSGPLGEQYF. For the CDR3, the DNA is TGTGCCAGCAGTTCTGGACCTCTTGGCGAGCAGTACTTC.